The sequence of this TCR beta chain was determined in a study of T cells after yellow fever vaccination. For the study at large: Those fractions that held only low numbers of cells were prepared using the SMART-Seq v4 Ultra Low Input RNA kit. Study-wide results and caveats: Most primary-vaccination clones recurred post-booster (roughly 96% CD4, more than 85% CD8). The presence of abundant clonotypes contaminating from the bulk population was possible in FACS-sorted repertoires. Shared CD4/CD8 clonotypes were a small share, likely from convergent recombination.

Many counts were recorded for this clonotype. Its antigen is currently unknown. CDR1 is SGHVS, CDR2 FQNEAQ, per germline. V lost 4 bases to trimming and J lost 3 bases, with 13 bases between them. This CDR3 has 14 amino acids. MiXCR, run by TCRdb on the 5' RACE reads, gives a single entry per CDR3 protein. The data show approximately 30,000 distinct CDR3 sequences, approximately 4.4% seen once. The V call is TRBV7-8, the J call TRBJ2-7; D might be TRBD1 (5 bases). Specimen: CD8+ T cells sorted from PBMCs, collected 5 days after the yellow fever booster vaccination. The TCR comes from a man aged 25 to 40 who received the YFV17D yellow fever vaccine. The CDR3 DNA follows: TGTGCCAGCAGCTCTCACCTAGGGGACTACGAGCAGTACTTC. As protein: CASSSHLGDYEQYF.